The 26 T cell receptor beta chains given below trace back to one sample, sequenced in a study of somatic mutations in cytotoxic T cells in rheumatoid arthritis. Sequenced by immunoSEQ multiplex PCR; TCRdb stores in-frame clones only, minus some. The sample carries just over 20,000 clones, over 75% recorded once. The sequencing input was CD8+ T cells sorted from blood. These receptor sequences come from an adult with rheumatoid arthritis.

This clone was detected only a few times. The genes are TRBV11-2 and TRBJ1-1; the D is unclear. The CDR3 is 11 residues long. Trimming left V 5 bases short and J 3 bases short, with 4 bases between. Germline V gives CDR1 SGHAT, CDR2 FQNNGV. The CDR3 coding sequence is TGTGCCAGCAGCCCGGACACTGAAGCTTTCTTT. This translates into CASSPDTEAFF.

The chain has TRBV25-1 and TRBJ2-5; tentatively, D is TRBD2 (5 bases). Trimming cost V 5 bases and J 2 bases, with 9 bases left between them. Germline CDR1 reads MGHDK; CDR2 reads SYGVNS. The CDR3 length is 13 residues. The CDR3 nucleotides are TGTGCCAGCAGTTCCGGGATGCAAGAGACCCAGTACTTC. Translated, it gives CASSSGMQETQYF. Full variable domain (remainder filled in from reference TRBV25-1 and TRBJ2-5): EADIYQTPRYLVIGTGKKITLECSQTMGHDKMYWYQQDPGMELHLIHYSYGVNSTEKGDLSSESTVSRIRTEHFPLTLESARPSHTSQYLCASSSGMQETQYFGPGTRLLVL.

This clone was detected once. The CDR3 nucleotides read TGCGCCAGCAGCTTGGCAGGGGAGACCCAGTACTTC. Amino acids: CASSLAGETQYF. V usage is TRBV5-1 and J usage is TRBJ2-5; D is possibly TRBD1 (5 bases). V was cut by 0 bases and J by 5 bases, with 5 bases left in between. Germline CDR1 is SGHRS and CDR2 is YFSETQ. The CDR3 has 12 amino acids.

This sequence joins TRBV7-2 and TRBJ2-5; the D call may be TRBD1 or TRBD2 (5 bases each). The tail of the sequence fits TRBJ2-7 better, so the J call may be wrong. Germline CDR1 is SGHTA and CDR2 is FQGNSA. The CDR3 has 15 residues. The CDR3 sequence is CASSLVGASSYEQYF. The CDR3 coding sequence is TGTGCCAGCAGCTTAGTCGGGGCCAGCTCCTACGAGCAGTACTTC.

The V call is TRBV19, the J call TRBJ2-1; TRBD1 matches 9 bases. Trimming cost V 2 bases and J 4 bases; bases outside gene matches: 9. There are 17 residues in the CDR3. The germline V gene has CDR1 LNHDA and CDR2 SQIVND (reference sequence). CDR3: CASSITGETGGYNEQFF. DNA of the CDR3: TGTGCCAGTAGTATAACAGGGGAGACAGGGGGGTACAATGAGCAGTTCTTC.

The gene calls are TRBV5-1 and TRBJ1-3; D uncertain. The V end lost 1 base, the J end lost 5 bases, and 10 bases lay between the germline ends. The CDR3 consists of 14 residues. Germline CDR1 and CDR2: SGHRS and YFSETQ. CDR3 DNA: TGCGCCAGCAGCTTGTCCACTCCGAGAAACACCATATATTTT. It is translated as CASSLSTPRNTIYF.

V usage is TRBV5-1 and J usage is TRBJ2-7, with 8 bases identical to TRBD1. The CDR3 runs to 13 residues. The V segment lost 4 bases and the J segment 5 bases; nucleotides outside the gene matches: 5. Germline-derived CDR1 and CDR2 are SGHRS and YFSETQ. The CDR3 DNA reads TGCGCCAGCAGCCAAGACAGGGGCCACGAGCAGTACGTC. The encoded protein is CASSQDRGHEQYV.

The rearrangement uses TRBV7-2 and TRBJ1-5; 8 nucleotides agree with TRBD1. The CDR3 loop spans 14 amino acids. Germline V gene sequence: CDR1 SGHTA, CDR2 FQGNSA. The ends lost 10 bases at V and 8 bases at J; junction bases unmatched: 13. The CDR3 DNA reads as TGTGCCAACAGGGGGGACAGAAGGATAAAGCCCCAGCATTTT. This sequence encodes CANRGDRRIKPQHF.

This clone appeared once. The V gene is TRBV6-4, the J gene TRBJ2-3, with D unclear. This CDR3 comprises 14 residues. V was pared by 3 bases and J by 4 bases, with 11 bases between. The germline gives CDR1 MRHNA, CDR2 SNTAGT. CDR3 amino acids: CASSEKGGADTQYF. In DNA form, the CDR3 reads TGTGCCAGCAGTGAAAAGGGCGGTGCAGATACGCAGTATTTT.

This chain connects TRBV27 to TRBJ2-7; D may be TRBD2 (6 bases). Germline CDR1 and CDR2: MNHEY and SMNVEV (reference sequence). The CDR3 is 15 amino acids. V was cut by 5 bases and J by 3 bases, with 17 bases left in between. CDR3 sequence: CASSLTGGTIYEQYF. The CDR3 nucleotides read TGTGCCAGCAGTCTAACTGGAGGGACGATCTACGAGCAGTACTTC.

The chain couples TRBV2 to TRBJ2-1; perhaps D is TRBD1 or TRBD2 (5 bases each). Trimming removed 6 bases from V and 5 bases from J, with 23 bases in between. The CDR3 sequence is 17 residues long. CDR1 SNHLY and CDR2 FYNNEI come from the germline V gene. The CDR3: CASRPRGRVLGDNEQFF. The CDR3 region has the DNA TGTGCCAGCAGGCCCCGTGGCAGGGTTTTGGGGGACAATGAGCAGTTCTTC.

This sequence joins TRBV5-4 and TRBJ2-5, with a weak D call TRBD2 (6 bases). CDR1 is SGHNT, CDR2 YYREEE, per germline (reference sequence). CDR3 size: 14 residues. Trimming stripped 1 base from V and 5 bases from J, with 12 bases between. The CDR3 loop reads CASSLKDAGETQYF. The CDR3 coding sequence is TGTGCCAGCAGCTTGAAGGACGCGGGGGAGACCCAGTACTTC.

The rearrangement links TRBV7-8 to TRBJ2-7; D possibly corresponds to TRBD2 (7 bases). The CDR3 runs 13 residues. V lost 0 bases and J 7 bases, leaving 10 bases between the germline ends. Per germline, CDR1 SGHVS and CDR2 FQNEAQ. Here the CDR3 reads CASSLAGGREQYV. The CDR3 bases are TGTGCCAGCAGCTTAGCCGGGGGGCGGGAGCAGTACGTC.

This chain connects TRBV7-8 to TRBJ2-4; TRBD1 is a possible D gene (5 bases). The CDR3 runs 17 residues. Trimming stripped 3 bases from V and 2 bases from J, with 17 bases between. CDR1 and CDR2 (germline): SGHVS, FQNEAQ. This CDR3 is CASSFRPDSYSKNIQYF. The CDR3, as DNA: TGTGCCAGCAGCTTCCGCCCCGACAGCTACTCCAAAAACATTCAGTACTTC. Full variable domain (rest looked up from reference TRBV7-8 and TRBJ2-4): GAGVSQSPRYKVAKRGQDVALRCDPISGHVSLFWYQQALGQGPEFLTYFQNEAQLDKSGLPSDRFFAERPEGSVSTLKIQRTQQEDSAVYLCASSFRPDSYSKNIQYFGAGTRLSVL.

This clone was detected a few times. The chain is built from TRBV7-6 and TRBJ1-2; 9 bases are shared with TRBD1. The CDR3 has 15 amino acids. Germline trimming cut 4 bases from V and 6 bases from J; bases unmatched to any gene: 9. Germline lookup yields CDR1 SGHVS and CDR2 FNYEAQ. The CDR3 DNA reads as TGTGCCAGCAGCTCAGAAGGGACAGGGAGGGATGGCTACACCTTC. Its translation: CASSSEGTGRDGYTF.

CDR3 region: CASSPLAKTYEQYF. Written as DNA, the CDR3 is TGTGCCAGCAGTCCTCTAGCAAAGACCTACGAGCAGTACTTC. The chain employs TRBV6-1 and TRBJ2-7; D may be TRBD2 (5 bases). Germline CDR1 MNHNS, CDR2 SASEGT. CDR3 size: 14 residues. Trimming took off 5 bases at V and 2 bases at J, with 13 bases between the two ends.

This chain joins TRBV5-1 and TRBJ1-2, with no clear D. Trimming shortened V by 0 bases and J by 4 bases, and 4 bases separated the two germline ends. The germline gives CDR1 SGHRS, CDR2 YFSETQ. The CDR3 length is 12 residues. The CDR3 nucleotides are TGCGCCAGCAGCTTGGATACCTATGGCTACACCTTC. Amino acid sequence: CASSLDTYGYTF.

CDR3 protein: CASSLTPTREQYV. Written as DNA, the CDR3 is TGTGCCAGCAGTTTAACCCCAACGCGGGAGCAGTACGTC. This chain connects TRBV28 to TRBJ2-7; no reliable D call. V lost 2 bases, J lost 7 bases, and 12 bases lay in between. There are 13 residues in the CDR3. Per the germline V gene, CDR1 is MDHEN and CDR2 is SYDVKM.

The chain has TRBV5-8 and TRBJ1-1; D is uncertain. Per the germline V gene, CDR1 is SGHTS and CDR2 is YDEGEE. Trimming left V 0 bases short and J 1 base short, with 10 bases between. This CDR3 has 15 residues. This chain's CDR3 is CASSLGIWGNTEAFF. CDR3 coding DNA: TGTGCCAGCAGCTTGGGGATTTGGGGGAACACTGAAGCTTTCTTT.

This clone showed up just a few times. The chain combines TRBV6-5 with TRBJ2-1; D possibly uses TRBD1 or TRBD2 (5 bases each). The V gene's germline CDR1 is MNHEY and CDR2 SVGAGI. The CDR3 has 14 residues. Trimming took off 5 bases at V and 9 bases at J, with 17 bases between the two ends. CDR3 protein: CASSTPLSRGEQFF. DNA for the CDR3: TGTGCCAGCAGTACCCCCTTGTCGAGGGGTGAGCAGTTCTTC.

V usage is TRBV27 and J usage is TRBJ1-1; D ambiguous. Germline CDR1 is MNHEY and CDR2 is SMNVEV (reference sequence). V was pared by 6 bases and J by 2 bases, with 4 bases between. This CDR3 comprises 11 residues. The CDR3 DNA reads TGTGCCAGCAGCCAAAACACTGAAGCTTTCTTT. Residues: CASSQNTEAFF.

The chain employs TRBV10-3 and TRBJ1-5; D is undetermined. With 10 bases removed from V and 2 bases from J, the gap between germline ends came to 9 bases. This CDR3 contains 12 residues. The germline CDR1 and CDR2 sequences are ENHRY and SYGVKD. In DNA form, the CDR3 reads TGTGCCACCCGAAATGGCAATCAGCCCCAGCATTTT. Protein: CATRNGNQPQHF.

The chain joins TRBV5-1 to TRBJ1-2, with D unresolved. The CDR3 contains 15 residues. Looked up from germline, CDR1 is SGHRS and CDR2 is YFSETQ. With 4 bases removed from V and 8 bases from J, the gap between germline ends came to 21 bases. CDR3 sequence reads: CASSPAASQLWGYTF. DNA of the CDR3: TGCGCCAGCAGCCCGGCGGCTTCCCAGTTGTGGGGCTACACCTTC.

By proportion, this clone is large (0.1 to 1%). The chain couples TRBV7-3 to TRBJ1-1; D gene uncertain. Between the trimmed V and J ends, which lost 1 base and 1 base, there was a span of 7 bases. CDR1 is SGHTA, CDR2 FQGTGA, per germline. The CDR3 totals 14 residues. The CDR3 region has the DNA TGTGCCAGCAGCTTAAATTCAGGGAACACTGAAGCTTTCTTT. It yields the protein CASSLNSGNTEAFF.

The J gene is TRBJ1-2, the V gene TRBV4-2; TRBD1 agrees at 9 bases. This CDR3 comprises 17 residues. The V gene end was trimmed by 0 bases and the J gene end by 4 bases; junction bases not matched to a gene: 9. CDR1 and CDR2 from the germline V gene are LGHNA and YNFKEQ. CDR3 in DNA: TGTGCCAGCAGCCAAGATCACCGACAGGGGGTACCCTATGGCTACACCTTC. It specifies CASSQDHRQGVPYGYTF.

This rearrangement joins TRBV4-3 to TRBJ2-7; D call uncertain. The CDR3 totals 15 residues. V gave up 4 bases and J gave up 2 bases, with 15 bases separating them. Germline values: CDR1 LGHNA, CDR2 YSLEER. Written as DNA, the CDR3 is TGCGCCAGCAGCCCCACAGAGGAGCAGACCTACGAGCAGTACTTC. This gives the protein CASSPTEEQTYEQYF.